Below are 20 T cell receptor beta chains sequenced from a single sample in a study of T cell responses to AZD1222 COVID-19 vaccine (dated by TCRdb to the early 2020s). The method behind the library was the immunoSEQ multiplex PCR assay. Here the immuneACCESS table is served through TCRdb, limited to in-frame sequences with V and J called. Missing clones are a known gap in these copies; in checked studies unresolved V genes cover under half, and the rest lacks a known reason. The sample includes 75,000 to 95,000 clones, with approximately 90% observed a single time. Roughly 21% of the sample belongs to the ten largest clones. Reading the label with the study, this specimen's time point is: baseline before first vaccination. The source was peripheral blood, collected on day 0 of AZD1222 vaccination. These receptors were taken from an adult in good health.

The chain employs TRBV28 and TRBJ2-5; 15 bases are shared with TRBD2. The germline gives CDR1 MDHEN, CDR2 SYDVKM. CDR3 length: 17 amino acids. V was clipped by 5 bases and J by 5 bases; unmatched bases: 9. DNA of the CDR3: TGTGCCAGCAGTCCGTGGACTAGCGGGAGGGCCGGGGAGACCCAGTACTTC. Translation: CASSPWTSGRAGETQYF. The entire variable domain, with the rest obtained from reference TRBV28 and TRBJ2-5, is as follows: DVKVTQSSRYLVKRTGEKVFLECVQDMDHENMFWYRQDPGLGLRLIYFSYDVKMKEKGDIPEGYSVSREKKERFSLILESASTNQTSMYLCASSPWTSGRAGETQYFGPGTRLLVL.

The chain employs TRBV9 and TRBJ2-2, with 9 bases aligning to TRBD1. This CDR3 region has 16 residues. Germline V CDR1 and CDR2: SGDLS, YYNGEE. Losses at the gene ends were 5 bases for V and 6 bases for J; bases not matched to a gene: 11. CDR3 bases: TGTGCCAGCAGGGATCCGGGACAGGGAGTCCCCGGGGAGCTGTTTTTT. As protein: CASRDPGQGVPGELFF.

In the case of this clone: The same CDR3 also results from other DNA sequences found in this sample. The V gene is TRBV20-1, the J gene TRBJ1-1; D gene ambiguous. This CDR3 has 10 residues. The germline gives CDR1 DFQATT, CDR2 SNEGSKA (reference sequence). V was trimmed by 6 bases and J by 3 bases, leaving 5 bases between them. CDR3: CSASHTEAFF. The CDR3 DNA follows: TGCAGTGCCTCCCACACTGAAGCTTTCTTT.

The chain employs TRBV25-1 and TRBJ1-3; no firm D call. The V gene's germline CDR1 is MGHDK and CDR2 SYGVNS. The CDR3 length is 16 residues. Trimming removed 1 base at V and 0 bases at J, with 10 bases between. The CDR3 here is CASSESRLSSGNTIYF. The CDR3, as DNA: TGTGCCAGCAGTGAATCCAGGTTGAGCTCTGGAAACACCATATATTTT.

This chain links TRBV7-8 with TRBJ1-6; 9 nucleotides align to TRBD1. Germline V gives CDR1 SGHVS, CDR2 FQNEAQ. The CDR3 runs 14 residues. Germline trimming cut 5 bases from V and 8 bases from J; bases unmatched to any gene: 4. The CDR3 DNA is TGTGCCAGCAGCCCGGACAGGGGTTATTCACCCCTCCACTTT. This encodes CASSPDRGYSPLHF.

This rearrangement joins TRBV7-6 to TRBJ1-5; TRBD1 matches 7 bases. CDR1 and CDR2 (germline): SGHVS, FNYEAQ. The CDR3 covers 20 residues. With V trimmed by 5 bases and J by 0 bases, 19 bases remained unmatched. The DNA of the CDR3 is TGTGCCAGCAGCCCACCTATCAGGGACAGCTCCTTTTATAGCAATCAGCCCCAGCATTTT. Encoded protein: CASSPPIRDSSFYSNQPQHF.

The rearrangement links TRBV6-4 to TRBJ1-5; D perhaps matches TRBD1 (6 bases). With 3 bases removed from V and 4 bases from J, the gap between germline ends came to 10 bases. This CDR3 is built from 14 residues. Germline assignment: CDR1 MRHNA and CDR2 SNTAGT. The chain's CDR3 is CASSEEGDNQPQHF. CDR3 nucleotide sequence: TGTGCCAGCAGTGAGGAGGGGGATAATCAGCCCCAGCATTTT.

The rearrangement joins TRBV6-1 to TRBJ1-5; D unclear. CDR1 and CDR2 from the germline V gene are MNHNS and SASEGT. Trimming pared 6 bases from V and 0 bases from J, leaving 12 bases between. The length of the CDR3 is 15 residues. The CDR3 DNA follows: TGTGCCAGCAGGGACCCCGGCCATAGCAATCAGCCCCAGCATTTT. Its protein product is CASRDPGHSNQPQHF.

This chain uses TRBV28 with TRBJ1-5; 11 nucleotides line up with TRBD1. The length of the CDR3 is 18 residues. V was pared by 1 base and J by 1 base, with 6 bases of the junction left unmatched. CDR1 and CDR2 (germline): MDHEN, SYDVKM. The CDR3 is CASSLYRTGGRSNQPQHF. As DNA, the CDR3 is TGTGCCAGCAGTTTATACCGGACAGGGGGCAGAAGCAATCAGCCCCAGCATTTT.

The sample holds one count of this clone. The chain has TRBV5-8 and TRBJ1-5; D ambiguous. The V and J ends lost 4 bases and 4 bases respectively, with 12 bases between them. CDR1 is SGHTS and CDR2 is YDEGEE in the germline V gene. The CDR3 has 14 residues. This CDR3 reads CASSKGLENQPQHF. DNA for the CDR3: TGTGCCAGCAGCAAGGGTCTTGAGAATCAGCCCCAGCATTTT.

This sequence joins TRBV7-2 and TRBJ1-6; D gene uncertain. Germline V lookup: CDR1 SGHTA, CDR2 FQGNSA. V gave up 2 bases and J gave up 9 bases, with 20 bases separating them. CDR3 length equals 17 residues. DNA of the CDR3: TGTGCCAGCAGCTTATCTTCTCTTCCCCTACTGGGTTCACCCCTCCACTTT. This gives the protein CASSLSSLPLLGSPLHF.

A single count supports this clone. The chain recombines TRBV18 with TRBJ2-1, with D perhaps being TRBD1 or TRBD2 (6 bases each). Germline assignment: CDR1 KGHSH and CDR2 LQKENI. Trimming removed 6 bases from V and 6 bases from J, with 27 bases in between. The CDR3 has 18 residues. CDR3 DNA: TGTGCCAGCTCTCCGACCCCGGTAGGGGGGACATCCACCAATGAGCAGTTCTTC. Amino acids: CASSPTPVGGTSTNEQFF.

CDR3 residues: CASSSIRGRGETQYF. CDR3 DNA sequence: TGTGCCAGCTCTTCGATCAGGGGGCGCGGGGAGACCCAGTACTTC. The V and J genes are TRBV6-5 and TRBJ2-5; 8 nucleotides align to TRBD1. Per the germline V gene, CDR1 is MNHEY and CDR2 is SVGAGI. The CDR3 is 15 residues long. The V and J ends lost 8 bases and 5 bases, in that order; junction bases with no gene match: 13.

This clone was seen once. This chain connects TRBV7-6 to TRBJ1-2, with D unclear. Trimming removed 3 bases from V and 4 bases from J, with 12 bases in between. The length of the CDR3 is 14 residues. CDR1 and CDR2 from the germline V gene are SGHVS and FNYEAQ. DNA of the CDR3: TGTGCCAGCAGCTTGACGGGAACACGCTATGGCTACACCTTC. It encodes CASSLTGTRYGYTF.

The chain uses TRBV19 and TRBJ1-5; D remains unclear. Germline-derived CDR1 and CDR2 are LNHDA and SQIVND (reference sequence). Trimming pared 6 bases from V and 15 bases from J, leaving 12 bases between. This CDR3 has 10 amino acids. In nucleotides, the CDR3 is TGTGCCAGTAGCGGGTTTGGGTGGCATTTT. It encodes CASSGFGWHF.

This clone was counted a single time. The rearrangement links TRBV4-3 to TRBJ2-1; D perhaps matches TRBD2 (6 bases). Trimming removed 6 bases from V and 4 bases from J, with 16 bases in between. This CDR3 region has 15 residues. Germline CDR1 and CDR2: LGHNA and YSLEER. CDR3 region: CASSQGGGNYNEQFF. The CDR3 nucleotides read TGCGCCAGCAGTCAGGGAGGCGGGAATTACAATGAGCAGTTCTTC.

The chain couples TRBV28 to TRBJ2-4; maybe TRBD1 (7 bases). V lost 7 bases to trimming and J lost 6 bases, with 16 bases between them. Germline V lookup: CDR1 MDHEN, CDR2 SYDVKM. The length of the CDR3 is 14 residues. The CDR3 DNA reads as TGTGCCAGCACTAACAGGGGAGGCGGAAACATTCAGTACTTC. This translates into CASTNRGGGNIQYF.

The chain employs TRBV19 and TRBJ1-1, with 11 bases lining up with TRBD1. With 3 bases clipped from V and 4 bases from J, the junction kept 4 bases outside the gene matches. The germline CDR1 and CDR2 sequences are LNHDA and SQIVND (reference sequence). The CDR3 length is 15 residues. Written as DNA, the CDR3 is TGTGCCAGTAGTATGGGACAGGGGGTAAGCACTGAAGCTTTCTTT. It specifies CASSMGQGVSTEAFF.

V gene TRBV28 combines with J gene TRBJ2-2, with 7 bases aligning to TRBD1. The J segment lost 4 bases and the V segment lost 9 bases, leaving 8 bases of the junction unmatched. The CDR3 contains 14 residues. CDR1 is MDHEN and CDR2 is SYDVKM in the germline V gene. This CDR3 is CASNDRVVTGELFF. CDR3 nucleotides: TGTGCCAGTAATGACAGGGTTGTCACCGGGGAGCTGTTTTTT.

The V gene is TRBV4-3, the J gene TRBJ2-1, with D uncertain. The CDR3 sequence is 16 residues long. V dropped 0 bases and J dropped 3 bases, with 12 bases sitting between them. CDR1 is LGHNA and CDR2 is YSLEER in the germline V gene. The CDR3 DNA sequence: TGCGCCAGCAGCCAAGATCCAGCCGGCCTCTACAATGAGCAGTTCTTC. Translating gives CASSQDPAGLYNEQFF.